This is a list of T cell receptor beta chains from one sample in a study of T cell changes during pregnancy in multiple sclerosis. Assay used: immunoSEQ multiplex PCR; TCRdb lists only in-frame clones, some missing. Here the sample spans 80,000 to 100,000 clones, 85% to 95% being singletons. The source material was peripheral blood, sampled in the first trimester of pregnancy. The receptors come from a female donor with multiple sclerosis, enrolled in a pregnancy study. Both conserved end residues are part of each CDR3. D genes are given only for firm matches. Clone size appears in some rows only: once, few, many, or a class for an expanded clone.

j_call: TRBJ2-7
clone_size: -
v_call: TRBV19
d_call: TRBD2
cdr3_nt: TGTGCCAGTAGTATAGTGCTGACTAGCGGGAGCTACGAGCAGTACTTC
cdr3_aa: CASSIVLTSGSYEQYF

j_call: TRBJ2-3
clone_size: -
v_call: TRBV4-3
d_call: TRBD2
cdr3_nt: TGCGCCAGCAGCCCCGGGACTAGCGGGATTTTAACGCAGTATTTT
cdr3_aa: CASSPGTSGILTQYF

j_call: TRBJ2-7
clone_size: -
v_call: TRBV5-1
d_call: TRBD2
cdr3_nt: TGCGCCAGCAGCTTCGAGGGAGGGCCGGGGGAGCAGTACTTC
cdr3_aa: CASSFEGGPGEQYF

j_call: TRBJ1-5
clone_size: -
v_call: TRBV7-9
d_call: -
cdr3_nt: TGTGCCAGCAGCCTGGGGGGAGGGCGTCAGGGGTATCAGCCCCAGCATTTT
cdr3_aa: CASSLGGGRQGYQPQHF

j_call: TRBJ2-5
clone_size: -
v_call: TRBV7-2
d_call: -
cdr3_nt: TGTGCCAGCAGCTCCACAAGTGTTGGGACCCAGTACTTC
cdr3_aa: CASSSTSVGTQYF

j_call: TRBJ2-5
clone_size: -
v_call: TRBV7-7
d_call: -
cdr3_nt: TGTGCTAGCAGCTTAGGGCAGACAGGAAGAGAGACCCAGTACTTC
cdr3_aa: CASSLGQTGRETQYF

j_call: TRBJ2-3
clone_size: -
v_call: TRBV28
d_call: TRBD2
cdr3_nt: TGTGCCAGCAGTTTATGGACAGTGGGGGACTATAGCACAGATACGCAGTATTTT
cdr3_aa: CASSLWTVGDYSTDTQYF

j_call: TRBJ2-1
clone_size: -
v_call: TRBV11-3
d_call: TRBD2
cdr3_nt: TGTGCCAGCAGCACGCGAGGACTAGCGGGAGGCAATGAGCAGTTCTTC
cdr3_aa: CASSTRGLAGGNEQFF

j_call: TRBJ2-7
clone_size: -
v_call: TRBV7-9
d_call: TRBD2
cdr3_nt: TGTGCCAGCAGCTCTAGCGGGAAGAACTACGAGCAGTACTTC
cdr3_aa: CASSSSGKNYEQYF

j_call: TRBJ1-2
clone_size: -
v_call: TRBV10-1
d_call: -
cdr3_nt: TGCGCCAGCAGTGAGCCCCCTACTGTTCGTGGCTACACCTTC
cdr3_aa: CASSEPPTVRGYTF

j_call: TRBJ1-1
clone_size: -
v_call: TRBV7-2
d_call: TRBD1
cdr3_nt: TGTGCCAGCAGCTTAGGCTCGTTGACAGGGGGCTCAGAAGCTTTCTTT
cdr3_aa: CASSLGSLTGGSEAFF

j_call: TRBJ1-4
clone_size: -
v_call: TRBV5-1
d_call: TRBD1
cdr3_nt: TGCGCCAGCAGCCTTCGGGACAGCGAAAAACTGTTTTTT
cdr3_aa: CASSLRDSEKLFF

j_call: TRBJ2-2
clone_size: -
v_call: TRBV5-4
d_call: -
cdr3_nt: TGTGCCAGCAAAGGCATGGGAGGCACCGGGGAGCTGTTTTTT
cdr3_aa: CASKGMGGTGELFF

j_call: TRBJ2-5
clone_size: -
v_call: TRBV6-1
d_call: TRBD2
cdr3_nt: TGTGCCGGCAGACTAGCGGGAGAGACCCAGTACTTC
cdr3_aa: CAGRLAGETQYF

j_call: TRBJ2-3
clone_size: -
v_call: TRBV7-3
d_call: -
cdr3_nt: TGTGCCAGCAGCTTGGGAGGCGAGCTCGAGGATACGCAGTATTTT
cdr3_aa: CASSLGGELEDTQYF

j_call: TRBJ1-3
clone_size: once
v_call: TRBV21-1
d_call: -
cdr3_nt: TGTGCCAGCAGCAAAGGCAGGGTCCCTGGAAACACCATATATTTT
cdr3_aa: CASSKGRVPGNTIYF

j_call: TRBJ2-7
clone_size: -
v_call: TRBV11-1
d_call: TRBD2
cdr3_nt: TGTGCCAGCAGCTCTCTCTCCGTTAGCGGGATCTACTACGAGCAGTACTTC
cdr3_aa: CASSSLSVSGIYYEQYF

j_call: TRBJ2-7
clone_size: -
v_call: TRBV28
d_call: TRBD1
cdr3_nt: TGTGCCAGCAGTTTGCCCGGACAGGACGAGCAGTACTTC
cdr3_aa: CASSLPGQDEQYF

j_call: TRBJ2-7
clone_size: -
v_call: TRBV18
d_call: TRBD1
cdr3_nt: TGTGCCAGCTCCCTCTTGGGGACAGGGACATACGAGCAGTACTTC
cdr3_aa: CASSLLGTGTYEQYF

j_call: TRBJ2-3
clone_size: -
v_call: TRBV9
d_call: TRBD2
cdr3_nt: TGTGCCAGCAGCGTAGAGGGGCTAGCGGGAGAAGATACGCAGTATTTT
cdr3_aa: CASSVEGLAGEDTQYF

j_call: TRBJ1-5
clone_size: -
v_call: TRBV28
d_call: -
cdr3_nt: TGTGCCAGTCAGGGGTTGGTAAGCAATCAGCCCCAGCATTTT
cdr3_aa: CASQGLVSNQPQHF

j_call: TRBJ1-5
clone_size: -
v_call: TRBV7-8
d_call: -
cdr3_nt: TGTGCCAGCAGTCGGAGGGATCAGCCCCAGCATTTT
cdr3_aa: CASSRRDQPQHF

j_call: TRBJ2-2
clone_size: -
v_call: TRBV2
d_call: -
cdr3_nt: TGTGCCAGCAGTGGGTCCAGTCTGAACACCGGGGAGCTGTTTTTT
cdr3_aa: CASSGSSLNTGELFF

j_call: TRBJ2-1
clone_size: -
v_call: TRBV19
d_call: -
cdr3_nt: TGTGCCAGTAGTACCATACTAGCGAGGGGGTACAATGAGCAGTTCTTC
cdr3_aa: CASSTILARGYNEQFF

j_call: TRBJ2-2
clone_size: -
v_call: TRBV6-1
d_call: TRBD2
cdr3_nt: TGTGCCAGCAGTGAAGGGGGCCTAGCGGGATTGAACACCGGGGAGCTGTTTTTT
cdr3_aa: CASSEGGLAGLNTGELFF

j_call: TRBJ2-7
clone_size: -
v_call: TRBV7-9
d_call: TRBD1
cdr3_nt: TGTGCCAGCAGCCGGACAGGGAAGGTCCGCGAGCAGTACTTC
cdr3_aa: CASSRTGKVREQYF

j_call: TRBJ2-7
clone_size: -
v_call: TRBV5-1
d_call: -
cdr3_nt: TGCGCCAGCAGCGACACCTACTCCTACGAGCAGTACTTC
cdr3_aa: CASSDTYSYEQYF